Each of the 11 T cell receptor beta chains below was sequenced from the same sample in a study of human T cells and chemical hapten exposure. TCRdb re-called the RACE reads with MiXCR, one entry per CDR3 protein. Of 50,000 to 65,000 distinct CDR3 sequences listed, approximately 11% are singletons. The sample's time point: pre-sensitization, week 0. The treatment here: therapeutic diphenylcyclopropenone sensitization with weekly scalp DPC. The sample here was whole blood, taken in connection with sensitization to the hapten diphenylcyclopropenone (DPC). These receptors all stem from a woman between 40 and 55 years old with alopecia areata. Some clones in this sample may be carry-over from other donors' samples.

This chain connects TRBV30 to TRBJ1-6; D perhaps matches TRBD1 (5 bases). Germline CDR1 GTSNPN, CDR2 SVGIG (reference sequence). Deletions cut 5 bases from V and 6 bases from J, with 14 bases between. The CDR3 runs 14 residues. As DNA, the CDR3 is TGTGCCTGGTCTCGGGGGGAAATTAATTCACCCCTCCACTTT. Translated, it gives CAWSRGEINSPLHF. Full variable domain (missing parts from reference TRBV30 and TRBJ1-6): SQTIHQWPATLVQPVGSPLSLECTVEGTSNPNLYWYRQAAGRGLQLLFYSVGIGQISSEVPQNLSASRPQDRQFILSSKKLLLSDSGFYLCAWSRGEINSPLHFGNGTRLTVT.

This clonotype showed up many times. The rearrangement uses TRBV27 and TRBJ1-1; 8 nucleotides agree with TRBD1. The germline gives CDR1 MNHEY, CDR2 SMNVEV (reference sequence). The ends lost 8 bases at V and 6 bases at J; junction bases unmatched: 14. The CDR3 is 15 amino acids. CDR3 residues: CASRRGQVVSAEAFF. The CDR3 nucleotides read TGTGCCAGCCGCCGGGGACAGGTCGTGTCCGCTGAAGCTTTCTTT.

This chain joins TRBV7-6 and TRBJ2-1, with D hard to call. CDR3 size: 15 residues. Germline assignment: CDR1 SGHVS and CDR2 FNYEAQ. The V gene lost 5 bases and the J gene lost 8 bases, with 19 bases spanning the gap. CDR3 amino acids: CASSPTGSVSDEQFF. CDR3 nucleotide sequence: TGTGCCAGCAGCCCTACCGGTAGTGTCTCCGATGAGCAGTTCTTC.

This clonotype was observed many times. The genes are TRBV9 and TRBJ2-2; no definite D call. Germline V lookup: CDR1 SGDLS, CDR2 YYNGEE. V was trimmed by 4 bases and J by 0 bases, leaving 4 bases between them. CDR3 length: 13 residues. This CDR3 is CASSTSNTGELFF. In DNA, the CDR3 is TGTGCCAGCAGCACCTCGAACACCGGGGAGCTGTTTTTT.

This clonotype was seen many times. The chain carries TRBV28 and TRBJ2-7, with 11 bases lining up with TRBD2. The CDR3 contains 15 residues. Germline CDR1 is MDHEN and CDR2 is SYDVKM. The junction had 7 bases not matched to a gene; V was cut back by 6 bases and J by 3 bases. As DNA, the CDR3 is TGTGCCAGCAGCTCTCCACTAGCGGGGGACTACGAGCAGTACTTC. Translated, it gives CASSSPLAGDYEQYF.

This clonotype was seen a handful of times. The DNA for the CDR3 is TGTGCCAGCAGTGAATACCCAGGGGAGGATCAGCCCCAGCATTTT. Its protein product is CASSEYPGEDQPQHF. This chain links TRBV6-1 with TRBJ1-5, with D perhaps TRBD1 (6 bases). The CDR3 spans 15 residues. Germline V gene data show CDR1 as MNHNS and CDR2 as SASEGT. Deletions cut 2 bases from V and 5 bases from J, with 13 bases between.

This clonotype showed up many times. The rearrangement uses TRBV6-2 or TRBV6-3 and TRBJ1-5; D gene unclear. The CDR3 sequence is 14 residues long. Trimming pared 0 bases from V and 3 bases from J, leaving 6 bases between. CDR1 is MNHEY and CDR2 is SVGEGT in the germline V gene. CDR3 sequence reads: CASSYSTYNQPQHF. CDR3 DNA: TGTGCCAGCAGTTACTCGACGTACAATCAGCCCCAGCATTTT.

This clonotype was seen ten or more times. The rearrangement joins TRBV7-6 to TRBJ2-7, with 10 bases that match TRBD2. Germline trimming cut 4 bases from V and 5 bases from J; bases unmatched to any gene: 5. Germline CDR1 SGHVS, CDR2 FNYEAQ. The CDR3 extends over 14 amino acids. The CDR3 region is CASSSTTSGHEQYF. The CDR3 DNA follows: TGTGCCAGCAGCTCAACGACTAGCGGGCACGAGCAGTACTTC.

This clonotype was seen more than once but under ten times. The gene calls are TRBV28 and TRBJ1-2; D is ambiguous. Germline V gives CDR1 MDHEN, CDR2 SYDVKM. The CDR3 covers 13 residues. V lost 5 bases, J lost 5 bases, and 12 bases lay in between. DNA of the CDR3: TGTGCCAGCAGTCGGAGCCCGCTATATGGCTACACCTTC. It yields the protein CASSRSPLYGYTF.

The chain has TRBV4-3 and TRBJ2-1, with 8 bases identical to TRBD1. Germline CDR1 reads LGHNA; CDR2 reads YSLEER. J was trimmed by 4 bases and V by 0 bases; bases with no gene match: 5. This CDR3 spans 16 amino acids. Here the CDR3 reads CASSQELGQVYNEQFF. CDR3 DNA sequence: TGCGCCAGCAGCCAAGAATTGGGACAGGTTTACAATGAGCAGTTCTTC.

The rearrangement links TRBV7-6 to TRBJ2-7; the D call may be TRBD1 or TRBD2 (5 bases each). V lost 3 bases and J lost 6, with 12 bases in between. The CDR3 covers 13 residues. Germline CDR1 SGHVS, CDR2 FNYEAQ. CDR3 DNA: TGTGCCAGCAGCTTTTCTGGGGCGGGCGAGCAGTACTTC. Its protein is CASSFSGAGEQYF. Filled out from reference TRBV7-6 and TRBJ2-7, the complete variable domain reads GAGVSQSPRYKVTKRGQDVALRCDPISGHVSLYWYRQALGQGPEFLTYFNYEAQQDKSGLPNDRFSAERPEGSISTLTIQRTEQRDSAMYRCASSFSGAGEQYFGPGTRLTVT.